The rows below give T cell receptor beta chains drawn from one sample of a study of cytomegalovirus exposure and HLA in healthy donors. Here immunoSEQ multiplex PCR was the method, and the copy in TCRdb shows in-frame clones only, minus some. The sample carries 110,000 or so clones, 73% recorded once. Sequenced material: PBMCs. Receptors were obtained from a middle-aged man in good health and CMV-seronegative. Both conserved end residues are part of each CDR3. D genes are given only for firm matches. Rows give clone size only sometimes, using once, few, many, or a class for an expanded clone.

clone size	D gene	V gene	J gene	CDR3 DNA	CDR3 protein
.	TRBD2	TRBV28	TRBJ2-2	TGTGCCAGCCTGAGACTAGCGGGGGCCTACACCGGGGAGCTGTTTTTT	CASLRLAGAYTGELFF
.	TRBD1	TRBV6-5	TRBJ2-7	TGTGCCAGCAGTTACTCGAACGGACAGGGCCAGGACGAGCAGTACTTC	CASSYSNGQGQDEQYF
.	.	TRBV19	TRBJ2-7	TGTGCCAGTAGTATTCAGGGGTCCTACGAGCAGTACTTC	CASSIQGSYEQYF
once	.	TRBV5-1	TRBJ1-2	TGCGCCAGCAGCTCCACTACAGGGAATGGTGGCTACACCTTC	CASSSTTGNGGYTF
.	TRBD1	TRBV4-1	TRBJ2-5	TGCGCCAGCAGCCAGGGGACAGGGCTGCGAGAGACCCAGTACTTC	CASSQGTGLRETQYF
.	TRBD1	TRBV11-1	TRBJ1-1	TGTGCCAGCAGCTTATCGGACAGGGCGGGCACTGAAGCTTTCTTT	CASSLSDRAGTEAFF
.	.	TRBV28	TRBJ1-2	TGTGCCAGCAGTTTACAGGGTCATGGCTACACCTTC	CASSLQGHGYTF
.	TRBD2	TRBV19	TRBJ2-4	TGTGCCAGCAGTTTGGGGACTAGCGGGGGCCTGGCCAAAAACATTCAGTACTTC	CASSLGTSGGLAKNIQYF
few	TRBD1	TRBV6-5	TRBJ1-5	TGTGCCAGCAGTGGGACAGGGGGCAATCAGCCCCAGCATTTT	CASSGTGGNQPQHF
.	.	TRBV5-1	TRBJ1-2	TGCGCCAGCAGCCCGGACAGTTTTTATGGCTACACCTTC	CASSPDSFYGYTF
.	TRBD1	TRBV18	TRBJ2-1	TGTGCCAGCTCACCTCCGGGACAGAGAAAGGATGAGCAGTTCTTC	CASSPPGQRKDEQFF
.	.	TRBV6-5	TRBJ1-5	TGTGCCAGCAGTCCGTCGGGATTACCCAATCAGCCCCAGCATTTT	CASSPSGLPNQPQHF
.	TRBD1	TRBV10-3	TRBJ2-5	TGTGCCATCAGAGGACAGGACCAAGAGACCCAGTACTTC	CAIRGQDQETQYF
.	TRBD2	TRBV6-4	TRBJ2-3	TGTGCCAGCAGTGACTCGGCTAGCGGGGACACAGATACGCAGTATTTT	CASSDSASGDTDTQYF
.	.	TRBV19	TRBJ1-6	TGTGCCAGTACTATCCAGGGGAAGACCGGCTCACCCCTCCACTTT	CASTIQGKTGSPLHF
.	.	TRBV2	TRBJ1-1	TGTGCCAGCAGTAAGGAGGCGGTCGGGGGTTCGGCTTTCTTT	CASSKEAVGGSAFF
.	TRBD1	TRBV29-1	TRBJ1-5	TGCAGCGTCATACAGGGGGCTTCTCAGCCCCAGCATTTT	CSVIQGASQPQHF
.	.	TRBV28	TRBJ1-1	TGTGCCAGCAGTTCCCTCGCTGAAGCTTTCTTT	CASSSLAEAFF
.	.	TRBV27	TRBJ2-7	TGTGCCAGCAGTTCCACCTACGAGCAGTACTTC	CASSSTYEQYF
.	TRBD1	TRBV5-1	TRBJ2-4	TGCGCCAGCAGCTTGGGGGACAGGGAAGCCAAAAACATTCAGTACTTC	CASSLGDREAKNIQYF
.	TRBD2	TRBV4-3	TRBJ2-1	TGCGCCAGCAGCTCCCGGGCGGGGGATTGGGAGCAGTTCTTC	CASSSRAGDWEQFF
.	.	TRBV7-9	TRBJ2-7	TGTGCCAGCAGCGCCTGGAGAGGGCCCGCCTACGAGCAGTACTTC	CASSAWRGPAYEQYF
few	.	TRBV5-1	TRBJ1-4	TGCGCCAGCGCCCCTTCTCCGGGTCTCGGTGAAAAACTGTTTTTT	CASAPSPGLGEKLFF
.	TRBD2	TRBV28	TRBJ2-5	TGTGCCAGCAGCCGTTTCACCGGGACTAGCGGGCAAGAGACCCAGTACTTC	CASSRFTGTSGQETQYF
.	TRBD1	TRBV5-1	TRBJ2-5	TGCGCCAGCAGCTTGCAGGGGGACACCCAACTGGAGACCCAGTACTTC	CASSLQGDTQLETQYF
.	.	TRBV6-1	TRBJ1-5	TGTGCCAGCAGTGAACGGGGGAGGGATCAGCCCCAGCATTTT	CASSERGRDQPQHF
.	.	TRBV30	TRBJ1-1	TGTGCCTGGAGTCAACGACAGGACGGTGAAGCTTTCTTT	CAWSQRQDGEAFF
.	.	TRBV11-2	TRBJ1-2	TGTGCCAGCAGCCATGACAGGAACTATGGCTACACCTTC	CASSHDRNYGYTF
once	.	TRBV5-1	TRBJ1-1	TGCGCCAGCAGCTTGGTAGGACAGAAGATGAACACTGAAGCTTTCTTT	CASSLVGQKMNTEAFF
once	TRBD1	TRBV4-1	TRBJ2-7	TGCGCCAGCAGCCAAGTTGGGACAGGGGTCGAGCAGTACTTC	CASSQVGTGVEQYF
.	.	TRBV30	TRBJ1-2	TGTGCCTGGACCTTTCGAAGAGATGGCTACACCTTC	CAWTFRRDGYTF
.	TRBD2	TRBV11-1	TRBJ2-5	TGTGCCAGCAGCCGACTAGCGGGTCCCCAAGAGACCCAGTACTTC	CASSRLAGPQETQYF
.	.	TRBV6-5	TRBJ2-3	TGTGCCAGCAGTTACACAGGAGGGCAGGGCACAGATACGCAGTATTTT	CASSYTGGQGTDTQYF
.	TRBD1	TRBV5-1	TRBJ1-4	TGCGCCAGCAGCCCCGAGGGGACAGGGGGATGGGAAAAACTGTTTTTT	CASSPEGTGGWEKLFF
.	TRBD1	TRBV5-1	TRBJ1-5	TGCGCCAGCAGCTTGGACGGGACAGGGGGGAATCAGCCCCAGCATTTT	CASSLDGTGGNQPQHF
.	TRBD1	TRBV10-3	TRBJ1-5	TGTGCCATCAGTGAGGGACAGGAGTTGGTGCAGCCCCAGCATTTT	CAISEGQELVQPQHF
.	.	TRBV4-1	TRBJ2-7	TGCGCCAGCAGCCAAGCTTTGGCTAGATTCTCCTACGAGCAGTACTTC	CASSQALARFSYEQYF
.	.	TRBV6-4	TRBJ2-2	TGTGCCAGCAGTGGAGAGGTGAACACCGGGGAGCTGTTTTTT	CASSGEVNTGELFF
medium-sized	TRBD1	TRBV19	TRBJ1-5	TGTGCCAGTAGTATCTTGAACAGGGGGAATCAGCCCCAGCATTTT	CASSILNRGNQPQHF
.	.	TRBV19	TRBJ2-7	TGTGCCAGTAGTATCGGAGTGACCTACGAGCAGTACTTC	CASSIGVTYEQYF
once	TRBD1	TRBV4-2	TRBJ1-4	TGTGCCAGCAGCCAACGTACTGAGGGACAGGGGAGGGAAAAACTGTTTTTT	CASSQRTEGQGREKLFF
.	.	TRBV18	TRBJ1-1	TGTGCCAGCTCACCACCTAGCTCCGGGTGGACTGAAGCTTTCTTT	CASSPPSSGWTEAFF